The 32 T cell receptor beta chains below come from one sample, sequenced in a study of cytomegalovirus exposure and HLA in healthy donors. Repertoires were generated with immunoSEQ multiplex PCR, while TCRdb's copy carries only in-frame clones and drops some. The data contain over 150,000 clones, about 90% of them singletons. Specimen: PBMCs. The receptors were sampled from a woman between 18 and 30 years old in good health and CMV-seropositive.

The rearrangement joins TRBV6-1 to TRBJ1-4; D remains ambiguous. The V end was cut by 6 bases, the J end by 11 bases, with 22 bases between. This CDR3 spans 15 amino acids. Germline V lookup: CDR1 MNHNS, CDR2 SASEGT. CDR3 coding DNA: TGTGCCAGCAGGCCTATTGGGCCAGGCCCCTCGAAACTGTTTTTT. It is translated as CASRPIGPGPSKLFF.

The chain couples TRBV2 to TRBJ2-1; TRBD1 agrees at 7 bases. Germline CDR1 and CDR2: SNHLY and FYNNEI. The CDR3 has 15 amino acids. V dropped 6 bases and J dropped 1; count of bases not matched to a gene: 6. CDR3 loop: CASSTGTASYNEQFF. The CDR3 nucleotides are TGTGCCAGCAGCACCGGGACAGCTTCCTACAATGAGCAGTTCTTC. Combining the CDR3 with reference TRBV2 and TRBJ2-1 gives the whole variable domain EPEVTQTPSHQVTQMGQEVILRCVPISNHLYFYWYRQILGQKVEFLVSFYNNEISEKSEIFDDQFSVERPDGSNFTLKIRSTKLEDSAMYFCASSTGTASYNEQFFGPGTRLTVL.

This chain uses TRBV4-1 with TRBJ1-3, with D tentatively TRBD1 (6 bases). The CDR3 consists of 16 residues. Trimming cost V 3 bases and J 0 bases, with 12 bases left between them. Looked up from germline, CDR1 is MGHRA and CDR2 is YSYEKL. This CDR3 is CASSQWDTNSGNTIYF. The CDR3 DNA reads TGCGCCAGCAGCCAGTGGGACACCAACTCTGGAAACACCATATATTTT.

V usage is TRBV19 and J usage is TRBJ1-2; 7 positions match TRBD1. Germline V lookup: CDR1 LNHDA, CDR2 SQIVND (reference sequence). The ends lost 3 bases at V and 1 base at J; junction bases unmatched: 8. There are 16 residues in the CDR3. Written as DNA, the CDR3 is TGTGCCAGTAGTATCGGACAGGCCGCGTTTAACTATGGCTACACCTTC. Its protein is CASSIGQAAFNYGYTF.

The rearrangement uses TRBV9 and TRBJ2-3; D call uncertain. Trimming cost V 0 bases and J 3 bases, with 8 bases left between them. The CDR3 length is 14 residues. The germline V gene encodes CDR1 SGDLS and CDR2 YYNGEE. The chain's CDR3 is CASSVDSETDTQYF. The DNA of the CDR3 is TGTGCCAGCAGCGTAGACTCGGAGACAGATACGCAGTATTTT.

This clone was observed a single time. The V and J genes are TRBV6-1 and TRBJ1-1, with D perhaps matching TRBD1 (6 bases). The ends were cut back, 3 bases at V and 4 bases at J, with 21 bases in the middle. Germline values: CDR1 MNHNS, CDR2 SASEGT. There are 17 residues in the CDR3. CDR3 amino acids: CASSDLSWGGTITEAFF. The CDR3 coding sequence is TGTGCCAGCAGTGATCTCTCTTGGGGGGGCACGATCACTGAAGCTTTCTTT.

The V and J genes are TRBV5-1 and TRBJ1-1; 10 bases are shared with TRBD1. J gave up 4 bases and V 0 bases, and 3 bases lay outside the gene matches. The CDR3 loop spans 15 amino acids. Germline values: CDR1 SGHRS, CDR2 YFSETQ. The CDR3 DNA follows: TGCGCCAGCAGCTTGGACCGACAGGGGGCCACTGAAGCTTTCTTT. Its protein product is CASSLDRQGATEAFF.

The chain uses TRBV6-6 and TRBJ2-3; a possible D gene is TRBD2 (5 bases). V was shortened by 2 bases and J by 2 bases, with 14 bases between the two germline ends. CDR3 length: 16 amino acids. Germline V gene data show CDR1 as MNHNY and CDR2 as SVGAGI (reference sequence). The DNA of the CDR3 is TGTGCCAGCAGTTACGGCCAGCTAGCACACACAGATACGCAGTATTTT. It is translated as CASSYGQLAHTDTQYF.

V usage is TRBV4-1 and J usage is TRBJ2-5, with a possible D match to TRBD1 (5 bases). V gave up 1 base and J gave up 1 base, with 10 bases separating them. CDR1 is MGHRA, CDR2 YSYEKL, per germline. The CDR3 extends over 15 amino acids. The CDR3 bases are TGCGCCAGCAGCCAAGCCCGGACAAGCCAAGAGACCCAGTACTTC. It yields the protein CASSQARTSQETQYF.

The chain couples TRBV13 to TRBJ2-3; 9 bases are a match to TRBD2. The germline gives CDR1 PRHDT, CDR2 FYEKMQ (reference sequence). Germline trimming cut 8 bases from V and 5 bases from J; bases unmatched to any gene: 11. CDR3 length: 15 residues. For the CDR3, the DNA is TGTGCCAGCTACCGGGCGGGGGGGCCGAAAGATACGCAGTATTTT. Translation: CASYRAGGPKDTQYF.

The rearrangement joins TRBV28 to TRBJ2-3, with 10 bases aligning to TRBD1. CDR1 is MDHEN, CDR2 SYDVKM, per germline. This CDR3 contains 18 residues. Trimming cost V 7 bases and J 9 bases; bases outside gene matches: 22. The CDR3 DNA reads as TGTGCCAGCACCGGGACAGGGGCCGGAGGGCCCGGGGTGGACACGCAGTATTTT. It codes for CASTGTGAGGPGVDTQYF.

The CDR3: CASSEPISGTGWHEQYF. The CDR3 DNA is TGTGCCAGCAGTGAGCCAATTTCCGGGACAGGGTGGCACGAGCAGTACTTC. The chain has TRBV6-1 and TRBJ2-7, with TRBD1 matching over 9 bases. In germline, CDR1 is MNHNS, CDR2 SASEGT. The CDR3 covers 17 residues. V shed 3 bases, J shed 5 bases, and the junction held 14 bases outside the gene matches.

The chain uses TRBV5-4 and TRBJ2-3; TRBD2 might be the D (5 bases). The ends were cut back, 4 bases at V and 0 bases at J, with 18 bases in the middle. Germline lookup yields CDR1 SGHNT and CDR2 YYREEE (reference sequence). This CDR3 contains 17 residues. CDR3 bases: TGTGCCAGCAGCCCTCCGGGGAGCGGACCTAGCACAGATACGCAGTATTTT. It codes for CASSPPGSGPSTDTQYF.

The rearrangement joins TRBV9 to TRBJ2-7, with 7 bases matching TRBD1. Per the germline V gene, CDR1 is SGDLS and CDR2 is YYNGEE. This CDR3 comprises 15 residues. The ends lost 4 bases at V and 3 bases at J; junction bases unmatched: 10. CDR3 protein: CASSPHPDRDYEQYF. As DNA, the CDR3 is TGTGCCAGCAGCCCCCATCCCGACAGGGACTACGAGCAGTACTTC. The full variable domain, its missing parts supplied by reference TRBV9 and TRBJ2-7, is DSGVTQTPKHLITATGQRVTLRCSPRSGDLSVYWYQQSLDQGLQFLIQYYNGEERAKGNILERFSAQQFPDLHSELNLSSLELGDSALYFCASSPHPDRDYEQYFGPGTRLTVT.

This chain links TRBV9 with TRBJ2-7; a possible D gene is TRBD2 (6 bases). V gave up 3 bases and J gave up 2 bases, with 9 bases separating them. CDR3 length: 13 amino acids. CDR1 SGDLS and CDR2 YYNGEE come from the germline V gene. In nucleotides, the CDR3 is TGTGCCAGCAGCGCCTCGGGGGCCTACGAGCAGTACTTC. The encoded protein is CASSASGAYEQYF. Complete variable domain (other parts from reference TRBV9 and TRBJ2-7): DSGVTQTPKHLITATGQRVTLRCSPRSGDLSVYWYQQSLDQGLQFLIQYYNGEERAKGNILERFSAQQFPDLHSELNLSSLELGDSALYFCASSASGAYEQYFGPGTRLTVT.

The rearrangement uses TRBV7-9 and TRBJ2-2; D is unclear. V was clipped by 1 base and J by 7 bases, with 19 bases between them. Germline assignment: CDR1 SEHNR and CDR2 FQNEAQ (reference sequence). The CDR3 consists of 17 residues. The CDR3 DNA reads TGTGCCAGCAGCTTAGGTGGAGTGCGGAGCTCTGACGGGGAGCTGTTTTTT. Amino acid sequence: CASSLGGVRSSDGELFF.

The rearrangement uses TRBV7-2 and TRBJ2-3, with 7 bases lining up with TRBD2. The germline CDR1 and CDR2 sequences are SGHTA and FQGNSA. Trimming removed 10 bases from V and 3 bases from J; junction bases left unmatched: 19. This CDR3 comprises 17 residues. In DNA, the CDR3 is TGTGCCACCCAGCCGAGTGGCGGGAGCGTAATAACAGATACGCAGTATTTT. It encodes CATQPSGGSVITDTQYF.

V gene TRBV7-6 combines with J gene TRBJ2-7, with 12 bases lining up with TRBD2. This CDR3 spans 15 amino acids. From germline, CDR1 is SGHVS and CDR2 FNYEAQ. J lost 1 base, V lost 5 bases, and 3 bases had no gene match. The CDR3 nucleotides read TGTGCCAGCAGCGTAGGGACTAGCGGGTCCTACGAGCAGTACTTC. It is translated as CASSVGTSGSYEQYF. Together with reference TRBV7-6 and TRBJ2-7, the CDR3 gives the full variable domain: GAGVSQSPRYKVTKRGQDVALRCDPISGHVSLYWYRQALGQGPEFLTYFNYEAQQDKSGLPNDRFSAERPEGSISTLTIQRTEQRDSAMYRCASSVGTSGSYEQYFGPGTRLTVT.

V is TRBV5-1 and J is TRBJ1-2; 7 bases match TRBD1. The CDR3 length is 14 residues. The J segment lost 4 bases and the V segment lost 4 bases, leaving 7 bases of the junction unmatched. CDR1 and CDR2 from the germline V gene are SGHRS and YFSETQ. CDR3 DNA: TGCGCCAGCAGCATAACTACAGGGGTCTATGGCTACACCTTC. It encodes CASSITTGVYGYTF.

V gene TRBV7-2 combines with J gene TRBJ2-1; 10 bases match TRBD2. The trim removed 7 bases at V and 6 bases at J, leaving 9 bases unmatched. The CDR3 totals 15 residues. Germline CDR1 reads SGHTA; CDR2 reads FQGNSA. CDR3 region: CASNPGLAEANEQFF. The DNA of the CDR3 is TGTGCCAGCAACCCAGGACTAGCGGAGGCCAATGAGCAGTTCTTC.

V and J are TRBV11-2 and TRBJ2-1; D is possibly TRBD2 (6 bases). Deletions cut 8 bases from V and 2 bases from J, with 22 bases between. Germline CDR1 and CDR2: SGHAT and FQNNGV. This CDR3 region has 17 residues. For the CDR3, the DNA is TGTGCCAGCGCACCCAACGTCCGGACTAACGCCTACAATGAGCAGTTCTTC. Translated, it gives CASAPNVRTNAYNEQFF.

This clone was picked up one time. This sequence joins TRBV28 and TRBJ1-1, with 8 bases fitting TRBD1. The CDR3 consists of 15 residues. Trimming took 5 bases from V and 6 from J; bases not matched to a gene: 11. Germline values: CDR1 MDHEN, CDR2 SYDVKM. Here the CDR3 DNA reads TGTGCCAGCAGTACCAGGACAGGGAATAGGGCTGAAGCTTTCTTT. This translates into CASSTRTGNRAEAFF.

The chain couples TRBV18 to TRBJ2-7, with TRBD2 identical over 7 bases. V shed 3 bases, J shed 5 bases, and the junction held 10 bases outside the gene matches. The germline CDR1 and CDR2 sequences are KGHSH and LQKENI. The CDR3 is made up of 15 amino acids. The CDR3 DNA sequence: TGTGCCAGCTCACCCCGGGGGGTCGGGAGTAACGAGCAGTACTTC. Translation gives CASSPRGVGSNEQYF.

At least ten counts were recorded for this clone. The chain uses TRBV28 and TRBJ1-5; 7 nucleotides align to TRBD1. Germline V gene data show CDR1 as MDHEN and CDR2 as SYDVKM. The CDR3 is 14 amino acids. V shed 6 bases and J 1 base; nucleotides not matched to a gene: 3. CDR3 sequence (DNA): TGTGCCAGCAGGCGACAGGGAAGCAATCAGCCCCAGCATTTT. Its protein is CASRRQGSNQPQHF.

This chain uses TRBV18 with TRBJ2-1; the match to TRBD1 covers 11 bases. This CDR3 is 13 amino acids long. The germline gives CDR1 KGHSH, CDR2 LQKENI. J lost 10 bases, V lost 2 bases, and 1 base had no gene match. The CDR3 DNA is TGTGCCAGCTCACCAGGACAGGGGGCCGAGCAGTTCTTC. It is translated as CASSPGQGAEQFF. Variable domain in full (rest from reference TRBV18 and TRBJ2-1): NAGVMQNPRHLVRRRGQEARLRCSPMKGHSHVYWYRQLPEEGLKFMVYLQKENIIDESGMPKERFSAEFPKEGPSILRIQQVVRGDSAAYFCASSPGQGAEQFFGPGTRLTVL.

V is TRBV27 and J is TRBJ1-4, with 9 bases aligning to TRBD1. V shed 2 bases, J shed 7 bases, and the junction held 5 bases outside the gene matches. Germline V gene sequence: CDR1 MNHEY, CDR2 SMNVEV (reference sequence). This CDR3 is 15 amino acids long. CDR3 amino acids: CASSLVGTGIEKLFF. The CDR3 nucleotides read TGTGCCAGCAGTTTAGTTGGGACAGGGATTGAAAAACTGTTTTTT.

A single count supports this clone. CDR3 in amino acids: CASSQDRGSTGELFF. In DNA form, the CDR3 reads TGTGCCAGCAGCCAAGATCGGGGTTCCACCGGGGAGCTGTTTTTT. This chain uses TRBV4-2 with TRBJ2-2; tentatively, D is TRBD2 (5 bases). This CDR3 region has 15 residues. V lost 0 bases, J lost 4 bases, and 9 bases lay in between. CDR1 is LGHNA, CDR2 YNFKEQ, per germline.

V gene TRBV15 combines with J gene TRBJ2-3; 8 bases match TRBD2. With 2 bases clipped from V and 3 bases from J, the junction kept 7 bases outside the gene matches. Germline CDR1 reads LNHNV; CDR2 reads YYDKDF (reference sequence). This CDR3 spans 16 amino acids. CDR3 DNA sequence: TGTGCCACCAGCAGACGAGCGGGAGCGGGTACAGATACGCAGTATTTT. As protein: CATSRRAGAGTDTQYF.

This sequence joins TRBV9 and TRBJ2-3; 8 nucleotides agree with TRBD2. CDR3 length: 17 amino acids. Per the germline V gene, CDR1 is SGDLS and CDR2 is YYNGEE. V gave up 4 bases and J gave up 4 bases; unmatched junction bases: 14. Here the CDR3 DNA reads TGTGCCAGCAGCTCCACCTTACGCCGGGGGGGCGCAGATACGCAGTATTTT. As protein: CASSSTLRRGGADTQYF. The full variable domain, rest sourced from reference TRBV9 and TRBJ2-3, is DSGVTQTPKHLITATGQRVTLRCSPRSGDLSVYWYQQSLDQGLQFLIQYYNGEERAKGNILERFSAQQFPDLHSELNLSSLELGDSALYFCASSSTLRRGGADTQYFGPGTRLTVL.

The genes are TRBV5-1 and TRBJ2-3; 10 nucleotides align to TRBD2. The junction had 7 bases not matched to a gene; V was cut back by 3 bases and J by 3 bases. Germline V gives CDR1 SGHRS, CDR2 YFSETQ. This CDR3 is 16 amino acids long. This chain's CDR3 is CASSWGSGGFTDTQYF. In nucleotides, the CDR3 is TGCGCCAGCAGCTGGGGTAGCGGGGGGTTTACAGATACGCAGTATTTT.

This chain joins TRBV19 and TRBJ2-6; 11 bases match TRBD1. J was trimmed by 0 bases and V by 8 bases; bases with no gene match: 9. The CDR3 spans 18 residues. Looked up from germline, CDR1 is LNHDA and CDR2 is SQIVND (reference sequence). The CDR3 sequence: CASGDRGGVDSGANVLTF. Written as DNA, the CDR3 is TGTGCCAGTGGGGACAGGGGGGGTGTAGACTCTGGGGCCAACGTCCTGACTTTC.

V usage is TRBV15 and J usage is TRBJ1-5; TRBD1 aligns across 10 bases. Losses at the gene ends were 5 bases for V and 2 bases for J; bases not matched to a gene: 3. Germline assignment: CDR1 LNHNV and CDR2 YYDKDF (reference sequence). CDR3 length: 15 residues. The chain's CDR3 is CATSGGTGGNQPQHF. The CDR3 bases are TGTGCCACCAGCGGGGGGACAGGGGGCAATCAGCCCCAGCATTTT. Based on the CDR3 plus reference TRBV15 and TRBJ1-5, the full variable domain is DAMVIQNPRYQVTQFGKPVTLSCSQTLNHNVMYWYQQKSSQAPKLLFHYYDKDFNNEADTPDNFQSRRPNTSFCFLDIRSPGLGDTAMYLCATSGGTGGNQPQHFGDGTRLSIL.